These 21 T cell receptor beta chains originate from one sample sequenced in a study of OX40 agonist ivuxolimab in advanced cancers. The repertoire was sequenced with immunoSEQ multiplex PCR; TCRdb's copy has only in-frame clones and lacks some. The table has fewer than 75,000 clones, about 91% seen once; the top ten hold under 3.5%. The input for sequencing was CD4+ or CD8+ T cells sorted from blood, taken in a trial of the OX40 agonist ivuxolimab. Source of these receptors: an adult with an advanced solid tumor such as melanoma, head and neck, liver or kidney cancer.

The chain links TRBV18 to TRBJ1-6; D is unresolved. This CDR3 is built from 15 residues. Deletions cut 6 bases from V and 6 bases from J, with 15 bases between. Germline V lookup: CDR1 KGHSH, CDR2 LQKENI. CDR3 sequence reads: CASSQEQDGNSPLHF. In DNA, the CDR3 is TGTGCCAGCTCCCAGGAGCAGGACGGTAATTCACCCCTCCACTTT.

This clone was found once. The chain links TRBV7-9 to TRBJ1-1; perhaps TRBD1 as D (5 bases). The V end was cut by 4 bases, the J end by 6 bases, with 9 bases between. The CDR3 runs to 12 residues. From germline, CDR1 is SEHNR and CDR2 FQNEAQ (reference sequence). The CDR3 reads CASSSGTSEAFF. For the CDR3, the DNA is TGTGCCAGCAGCTCTGGGACTTCTGAAGCTTTCTTT.

In its sample, this clone was seen a few times. Other DNA sequences in this sample translate to the same CDR3. This rearrangement joins TRBV7-6 to TRBJ2-7; TRBD2 matches at 12 bases. CDR1 is SGHVS, CDR2 FNYEAQ, per germline. CDR3 length: 15 residues. Trimming removed 5 bases from V and 1 base from J; junction bases left unmatched: 3. CDR3 protein: CASSRTSGASYEQYF. CDR3 coding DNA: TGTGCCAGCAGCCGGACTAGCGGGGCTTCCTACGAGCAGTACTTC.

The V call is TRBV7-2, the J call TRBJ2-2, with 7 bases identical to TRBD1. Germline values: CDR1 SGHTA, CDR2 FQGNSA. V lost 4 bases to trimming and J lost 1 base; unmatched junction nucleotides: 6. The CDR3 contains 16 residues. This CDR3 is CASSSQGVRNTGELFF. CDR3 sequence (DNA): TGTGCCAGCAGCTCCCAGGGGGTTAGGAACACCGGGGAGCTGTTTTTT.

The rearrangement uses TRBV7-8 and TRBJ2-7; D perhaps matches TRBD2 (5 bases). With 2 bases removed from V and 3 bases from J, the gap between germline ends came to 11 bases. The germline gives CDR1 SGHVS, CDR2 FQNEAQ. This CDR3 region has 14 residues. CDR3 sequence (DNA): TGTGCCAGCAGCTTACAGGAGGTCCTCTACGAGCAGTACTTC. It encodes CASSLQEVLYEQYF.

V gene TRBV6-5 combines with J gene TRBJ2-4; D is possibly TRBD1 or TRBD2 (5 bases each). CDR1 and CDR2 (germline): MNHEY, SVGAGI. This CDR3 contains 11 residues. V lost 4 bases, J lost 12 bases, and 10 bases lay in between. The CDR3, as DNA: TGTGCCAGCAGTTCGTCCGGGACTCAGTACTTC. Translation: CASSSSGTQYF.

The rearrangement joins TRBV13 to TRBJ1-1; D uncertain. Trimming removed 6 bases from V and 6 bases from J, with 17 bases in between. The CDR3 is made up of 14 amino acids. Germline V gives CDR1 PRHDT, CDR2 FYEKMQ (reference sequence). Here the CDR3 DNA reads TGTGCCAGCAGTTTGGGGATCCTACGCGCTGAAGCTTTCTTT. Its translation is CASSLGILRAEAFF.

This chain connects TRBV30 to TRBJ1-1, with D possibly being TRBD1 (5 bases). The CDR3 has 12 amino acids. Germline CDR1 is GTSNPN and CDR2 is SVGIG (reference sequence). V was trimmed by 3 bases and J by 10 bases, leaving 15 bases between them. CDR3 sequence: CAWSPMGHSAFF. DNA for the CDR3: TGTGCCTGGAGCCCCATGGGGCACTCAGCTTTCTTT. Full variable domain (rest looked up from reference TRBV30 and TRBJ1-1): SQTIHQWPATLVQPVGSPLSLECTVEGTSNPNLYWYRQAAGRGLQLLFYSVGIGQISSEVPQNLSASRPQDRQFILSSKKLLLSDSGFYLCAWSPMGHSAFFGQGTRLTVV.

J is TRBJ1-3 and V is TRBV9; 7 bases are a match to TRBD1. The J segment lost 4 bases and the V segment lost 3 bases, leaving 4 bases of the junction unmatched. CDR3 length equals 14 residues. Germline lookup yields CDR1 SGDLS and CDR2 YYNGEE. The CDR3 region has the DNA TGTGCCAGCAGCGCCACAGGGGACGGAAACACCATATATTTT. Protein product: CASSATGDGNTIYF.

The chain combines TRBV11-2 with TRBJ2-7; 8 nucleotides match TRBD2. Unmatched junction bases numbered 3, after V lost 3 bases and J lost 2 bases. This CDR3 region has 14 residues. The germline gives CDR1 SGHAT, CDR2 FQNNGV. The CDR3 coding sequence is TGTGCCAGCAGCTTCTTAGCGGGGCCCTACGAGCAGTACTTC. The encoded protein is CASSFLAGPYEQYF. Together with reference TRBV11-2 and TRBJ2-7, the CDR3 gives the full variable domain: EAGVAQSPRYKIIEKRQSVAFWCNPISGHATLYWYQQILGQGPKLLIQFQNNGVVDDSQLPKDRFSAERLKGVDSTLKIQPAKLEDSAVYLCASSFLAGPYEQYFGPGTRLTVT.

V and J are TRBV11-3 and TRBJ2-5; D unclear. The germline gives CDR1 SGHNT, CDR2 YENEEA. The CDR3 has 12 residues. Trimming stripped 0 bases from V and 5 bases from J, with 4 bases between. The CDR3 protein is CASSLDTETQYF. CDR3 DNA: TGTGCCAGCAGCTTAGATACGGAGACCCAGTACTTC.

This clone appeared once. The J gene is TRBJ1-1, the V gene TRBV10-3; D unclear. This CDR3 comprises 14 residues. Trimming removed 8 bases at V and 5 bases at J, with 18 bases between. Per the germline V gene, CDR1 is ENHRY and CDR2 is SYGVKD. The CDR3 nucleotides read TGTGCCATCCAAGCTGGGCGAGAGGGAACTGAAGCTTTCTTT. It translates to CAIQAGREGTEAFF.

The V and J genes are TRBV6-1 and TRBJ2-3; D not certain. Germline V gives CDR1 MNHNS, CDR2 SASEGT. This CDR3 is built from 15 residues. V dropped 4 bases and J dropped 0 bases, with 11 bases sitting between them. CDR3: CASSAQIASTDTQYF. CDR3 DNA sequence: TGTGCCAGCAGTGCACAGATTGCTAGCACAGATACGCAGTATTTT.

Judged by abundance, this clone is medium-sized (0.01 to 0.1%). This chain uses TRBV28 with TRBJ2-7; D gene unclear. CDR1 and CDR2 (germline): MDHEN, SYDVKM. V was trimmed by 9 bases and J by 2 bases, leaving 11 bases between them. The CDR3 length is 12 residues. The DNA of the CDR3 is TGTGCCAGTGGAGTAGGGCCCTACGAGCAGTACTTC. Translation gives CASGVGPYEQYF.

The gene calls are TRBV6-1 and TRBJ2-7; TRBD1 is a possible D gene (6 bases). Germline V gene sequence: CDR1 MNHNS, CDR2 SASEGT. The V and J ends lost 6 bases and 3 bases respectively, with 9 bases between them. The CDR3 is 12 amino acids. The CDR3 coding sequence is TGTGCCAGCAGGACGACAGGCTACGAGCAGTACTTC. It encodes CASRTTGYEQYF.

A single count supports this clone. This sequence joins TRBV6-5 and TRBJ1-2; perhaps TRBD1 as D (5 bases). V was trimmed by 6 bases and J by 5 bases, leaving 16 bases between them. Germline loops: CDR1 MNHEY, CDR2 SVGAGI. The CDR3 has 14 residues. The DNA for the CDR3 is TGTGCCAGCAGGGGGGACGGGCACGGATATGGCTACACCTTC. Translating it yields CASRGDGHGYGYTF.

The V and J genes are TRBV7-3 and TRBJ2-1, with 12 bases identical to TRBD2. The CDR3 is 16 residues long. Germline values: CDR1 SGHTA, CDR2 FQGTGA. Trimming cost V 4 bases and J 4 bases; bases outside gene matches: 5. CDR3 in DNA: TGTGCCAGCAGCTCAGCCGGGACTAGCGGGTACAATGAGCAGTTCTTC. Translated, it gives CASSSAGTSGYNEQFF.

The chain recombines TRBV30 with TRBJ1-2, with D perhaps TRBD1 (5 bases). V lost 5 bases, J lost 1 base, and 11 bases lay in between. Germline V gene sequence: CDR1 GTSNPN, CDR2 SVGIG (reference sequence). The CDR3 length is 13 residues. CDR3 sequence reads: CAWYQGDNYGYTF. The CDR3 DNA sequence: TGTGCCTGGTACCAGGGTGATAACTATGGCTACACCTTC.

Only one count was recorded for this clone. The rearrangement uses TRBV11-3 and TRBJ2-4, with a tentative D call TRBD2 (5 bases). Germline CDR1 and CDR2: SGHNT and YENEEA. The germline V and J ends were trimmed by 5 bases and 0 bases, with 11 bases remaining between them. The CDR3 is 15 residues long. CDR3 amino acids: CASSKDSLAKNIQYF. The CDR3 DNA is TGTGCCAGCAGCAAGGACTCTCTAGCCAAAAACATTCAGTACTTC.

The chain employs TRBV30 and TRBJ2-1; 9 bases agree with TRBD2. Germline V lookup: CDR1 GTSNPN, CDR2 SVGIG (reference sequence). V was clipped by 2 bases and J by 10 bases; unmatched bases: 6. This CDR3 region has 13 residues. For the CDR3, the DNA is TGTGCCTGGAGTCCCTTTAGCGGGAGCGAGCAGTTCTTC. This gives the protein CAWSPFSGSEQFF.

CDR3 DNA sequence: TGCAGCGTTGCGGGGCGTGAGACGAAAAAACTGTTTTTT. It codes for CSVAGRETKKLFF. This chain uses TRBV29-1 with TRBJ1-4; tentatively, D is TRBD1 (5 bases). CDR1 SQVTM and CDR2 ANQGSEA come from the germline V gene. CDR3 length: 13 amino acids. Trimming pared 4 bases from V and 9 bases from J, leaving 15 bases between.